A selection of T cell receptor beta chains follows, all from one sample in a study of cytomegalovirus exposure and HLA in healthy donors. The assay was immunoSEQ multiplex PCR, and TCRdb's table has in-frame clones only and misses some. The top ten clones hold roughly 3.1% of a sample with around 65,000 clones, 60% to 65% of them seen once. Sequenced material: PBMCs. All receptors derive from a man aged 30 to 45 in good health and CMV-seronegative. Each CDR3 is given with its conserved first and last residue. The D gene is left open where the match is weak. Expanded clones get a size class; other rows say once, few or many, or leave the size out.

D gene	V gene	CDR3 length	J gene	clone size	CDR3 protein	CDR3 DNA
NA	TRBV7-8	16	TRBJ1-5	NA	CASSLAVPQGNQPQHF	TGTGCCAGCAGCTTAGCGGTCCCCCAGGGGAATCAGCCCCAGCATTTT
TRBD1	TRBV6-5	13	TRBJ1-5	NA	CASRGTGTQPQHF	TGTGCCAGCAGGGGGACAGGGACTCAGCCCCAGCATTTT
NA	TRBV7-9	14	TRBJ2-2	NA	CASSSPLDTGELFF	TGTGCCAGCAGCTCCCCTCTAGACACCGGGGAGCTGTTTTTT
TRBD2	TRBV5-1	15	TRBJ2-3	few	CASYLAGGATDTQYF	TGCGCCAGTTACTTAGCGGGGGGAGCCACAGATACGCAGTATTTT
NA	TRBV18	13	TRBJ2-7	NA	CASSPSGSYEQYF	TGTGCCAGCTCACCATCCGGGTCCTACGAGCAGTACTTC
TRBD2	TRBV30	14	TRBJ2-7	once	CAWSGLAGGYEQYF	TGTGCCTGGAGTGGACTAGCGGGGGGTTACGAGCAGTACTTC
TRBD1	TRBV4-1	16	TRBJ1-2	NA	CASSQAGTGGRYGYTF	TGCGCCAGCAGCCAAGCCGGGACAGGGGGCAGGTATGGCTACACCTTC
TRBD2	TRBV7-3	14	TRBJ2-7	few	CASSLVGGSDEQYF	TGTGCCAGCAGCTTAGTCGGGGGGAGCGACGAGCAGTACTTC
NA	TRBV6-1	11	TRBJ2-5	NA	CASRELETQYF	TGTGCCAGCAGGGAGCTGGAGACCCAGTACTTC
TRBD2	TRBV4-1	17	TRBJ2-7	once	CASSQDISGGLTYEQYF	TGCGCCAGCAGCCAAGACATAAGCGGGGGCCTTACCTACGAGCAGTACTTC
NA	TRBV19	13	TRBJ2-7	NA	CASSNTPPYEQYF	TGTGCCAGTAGTAACACCCCACCCTACGAGCAGTACTTC
TRBD1	TRBV7-8	14	TRBJ2-3	few	CASSLQTGVDTQYF	TGTGCCAGCAGCCTCCAGACAGGGGTAGATACGCAGTATTTT
NA	TRBV6-6	14	TRBJ1-1	NA	CASSRRASDTEAFF	TGTGCCAGCAGTCGCAGGGCCTCAGACACTGAAGCTTTCTTT
TRBD1	TRBV6-5	15	TRBJ1-4	NA	CASRGDRDRNEKLFF	TGTGCCAGCAGAGGGGACCGGGACAGGAATGAAAAACTGTTTTTT
TRBD2	TRBV7-9	14	TRBJ2-5	NA	CASSWGGDGETQYF	TGTGCCAGCAGCTGGGGGGGGGACGGAGAGACCCAGTACTTC
NA	TRBV21-1	18	TRBJ2-7	once	CASSDLTFEQGISYEQYF	TGTGCCAGCAGCGACTTAACCTTCGAACAGGGGATTTCCTACGAGCAGTACTTC
NA	TRBV7-9	13	TRBJ2-3	NA	CASSVQGTDTQYF	TGTGCCAGCTCCGTCCAGGGAACAGATACGCAGTATTTT
TRBD1	TRBV7-3	14	TRBJ2-7	few	CASSLNRGHHEQYF	TGTGCCAGCAGCTTAAACAGGGGGCACCACGAGCAGTACTTC
TRBD1	TRBV19	13	TRBJ1-2	NA	CASSIGTGGGYTF	TGTGCCAGTAGTATTGGAACAGGGGGTGGCTACACCTTC
TRBD2	TRBV5-1	16	TRBJ2-5	NA	CASSLAASGGVETQYF	TGCGCCAGCAGCTTGGCCGCTAGCGGGGGGGTAGAGACCCAGTACTTC
TRBD1	TRBV4-1	18	TRBJ1-4	NA	CASSSKKLSRGRDEKLFF	TGCGCCAGCAGCTCCAAGAAGTTGAGCAGGGGGCGGGATGAAAAACTGTTTTTT
NA	TRBV19	14	TRBJ2-1	NA	CASSERSSYNEQFF	TGTGCCAGTAGTGAGCGGAGCTCCTACAATGAGCAGTTCTTC
NA	TRBV29-1	13	TRBJ2-2	NA	CSVEELEAGELFF	TGCAGCGTTGAAGAACTAGAGGCCGGGGAGCTGTTTTTT
TRBD1	TRBV7-9	15	TRBJ1-4	NA	CASSYSTGGDEKLFF	TGTGCCAGCAGCTACTCGACAGGGGGTGATGAAAAACTGTTTTTT
TRBD2	TRBV6-5	15	TRBJ2-1	NA	CASSYSVAGGNEQFF	TGTGCCAGCAGTTACTCGGTAGCGGGGGGAAATGAGCAGTTCTTC
TRBD1	TRBV4-1	19	TRBJ2-5	NA	CASSQAGKGTGGTQETQYF	TGCGCCAGCAGCCAAGCCGGAAAGGGGACAGGGGGCACACAAGAGACCCAGTACTTC
TRBD2	TRBV5-1	15	TRBJ2-7	few	CASRATLAGSYEQYF	TGCGCCAGCAGGGCAACTCTAGCGGGATCCTACGAGCAGTACTTC
NA	TRBV7-9	16	TRBJ2-1	once	CASSLGGSHSYNEQFF	TGTGCCAGCAGCTTAGGGGGCAGCCACTCCTACAATGAGCAGTTCTTC
NA	TRBV4-2	15	TRBJ1-1	NA	CASSPEGGQVTEAFF	TGTGCCAGCAGCCCCGAGGGGGGGCAGGTCACTGAAGCTTTCTTT
NA	TRBV7-2	14	TRBJ1-1	NA	CASSLQAINTEAFF	TGTGCCAGCAGCTTACAGGCCATAAACACTGAAGCTTTCTTT
NA	TRBV30	12	TRBJ1-1	NA	CAWSGSGEEAFF	TGTGCCTGGAGTGGATCCGGGGAAGAAGCTTTCTTT
TRBD1	TRBV5-1	14	TRBJ1-1	NA	CASRPGQKNTEAFF	TGCGCCAGCAGACCGGGACAGAAGAACACTGAAGCTTTCTTT
TRBD2	TRBV6-4	15	TRBJ2-3	NA	CASSDNSGGTDTQYF	TGTGCCAGCAGTGACAATAGCGGGGGCACAGATACGCAGTATTTT
NA	TRBV5-4	12	TRBJ1-1	NA	CASGVGSTEAFF	TGTGCCAGCGGGGTGGGGAGCACTGAAGCTTTCTTT
TRBD2	TRBV7-9	16	TRBJ2-3	few	CASSPGTSGYTDTQYF	TGTGCCAGCAGCCCAGGGACTAGCGGCTACACAGATACGCAGTATTTT
NA	TRBV18	13	TRBJ1-1	NA	CAPTGGANTEAFF	TGTGCTCCGACCGGGGGTGCGAACACTGAAGCTTTCTTT
NA	TRBV7-8	14	TRBJ1-2	few	CASSPETGWNGYTF	TGTGCCAGCAGCCCAGAAACAGGGTGGAATGGCTACACCTTC
NA	TRBV13	16	TRBJ1-3	NA	CASSFRAGNSGNTIYF	TGTGCCAGCAGCTTCAGGGCTGGAAACTCTGGAAACACCATATATTTT
NA	TRBV11-1	14	TRBJ2-1	NA	CASSSPTGINEQFF	TGTGCCAGCAGCTCACCAACAGGGATCAATGAGCAGTTCTTC
NA	TRBV4-1	17	TRBJ1-1	once	CASSQDGKGTGNTEAFF	TGCGCCAGCAGCCAAGATGGTAAGGGCACAGGTAACACTGAAGCTTTCTTT
TRBD1	TRBV9	13	TRBJ1-1	few	CASSAGQGAKAFF	TGTGCCAGCAGCGCCGGACAGGGGGCCAAAGCTTTCTTT
NA	TRBV7-9	14	TRBJ1-5	NA	CASSLGGINQPQHF	TGTGCCAGCAGCTTGGGGGGGATCAATCAGCCCCAGCATTTT
NA	TRBV7-3	14	TRBJ2-2	once	CASSLTGPTGELFF	TGTGCCAGCAGCTTAACGGGGCCCACCGGGGAGCTGTTTTTT
NA	TRBV10-3	13	TRBJ2-5	NA	CAINHRVQETQYF	TGTGCCATCAACCACAGGGTTCAAGAGACCCAGTACTTC
TRBD1	TRBV18	14	TRBJ1-2	NA	CASSSGQGPNGYTF	TGTGCCAGCTCATCTGGACAGGGGCCGAACGGCTACACCTTC